What follows are 24 T cell receptor beta chains derived from one specimen sequenced in a study of shared clonotypes between healthy human individuals. Clones were read by immunoSEQ multiplex PCR, and TCRdb kept only the in-frame ones, dropping some. This sample has about 610,000 clones; about 97% occur once, and the top ten carry 0.045% to 0.07%. The sequenced sample consisted of naive CD4+ T cells sorted from blood. Subset: CD45RA+ positively selected. The receptor source for this set is a woman in her thirties in good health.

V and J are TRBV6-6 and TRBJ2-3, with D unclear. This CDR3 has 13 amino acids. The germline gives CDR1 MNHNY, CDR2 SVGAGI (reference sequence). V was pared by 6 bases and J by 0 bases, with 7 bases between. CDR3 residues: CASRTDSTDTQYF. CDR3 in DNA: TGTGCCAGCAGAACGGACAGCACAGATACGCAGTATTTT.

The chain links TRBV27 to TRBJ2-7; D possibly uses TRBD1 or TRBD2 (5 bases each). CDR1 and CDR2 from the germline V gene are MNHEY and SMNVEV (reference sequence). The CDR3 sequence is 16 residues long. Trimming removed 6 bases at V and 2 bases at J, with 20 bases between. This chain's CDR3 is CASRLRDRRGTYEQYF. The CDR3 nucleotides read TGTGCCAGCAGATTGAGGGATAGACGGGGCACCTACGAGCAGTACTTC.

V usage is TRBV5-1 and J usage is TRBJ2-2; D is uncertain. V was shortened by 0 bases and J by 7 bases, with 7 bases between the two germline ends. This CDR3 comprises 13 residues. Germline CDR1 reads SGHRS; CDR2 reads YFSETQ. The chain's CDR3 is CASSLEGIGELFF. The CDR3 nucleotides are TGCGCCAGCAGCTTGGAGGGAATCGGGGAGCTGTTTTTT.

This chain's CDR3 is CASSPGQGGTEAFF. CDR3 bases: TGTGCCAGTAGTCCGGGACAGGGAGGCACTGAAGCTTTCTTT. This chain joins TRBV19 and TRBJ1-1; TRBD1 matches at 9 bases. Germline CDR1 reads LNHDA; CDR2 reads SQIVND (reference sequence). After removal of 5 bases from V and 4 bases from J, the junction contained 5 bases not matched to a gene. The CDR3 length is 14 residues. The full variable domain, with the rest looked up from reference TRBV19 and TRBJ1-1, is DGGITQSPKYLFRKEGQNVTLSCEQNLNHDAMYWYRQDPGQGLRLIYYSQIVNDFQKGDIAEGYSVSREKKESFPLTVTSAQKNPTAFYLCASSPGQGGTEAFFGQGTRLTVV.

This chain links TRBV30 with TRBJ1-2, with TRBD1 identical over 10 bases. Germline V gene data show CDR1 as GTSNPN and CDR2 as SVGIG (reference sequence). CDR3 length: 17 residues. Germline trimming cut 3 bases from V and 4 bases from J; bases unmatched to any gene: 14. CDR3 sequence (DNA): TGTGCCTGGAGAGAGACAGGGGGCCGACGCGGAATCTATGGCTACACCTTC. Protein product: CAWRETGGRRGIYGYTF.

CDR3 sequence reads: CASSIGRDTIEPQHF. CDR3 coding DNA: TGTGCCAGTAGTATAGGCCGGGACACCATTGAGCCCCAGCATTTT. This chain uses TRBV19 with TRBJ1-5; possible D gene TRBD1, 6 bases. The CDR3 is made up of 15 amino acids. Looked up from germline, CDR1 is LNHDA and CDR2 is SQIVND (reference sequence). Trimming cost V 1 base and J 8 bases, with 15 bases left between them.

Details on this clone: The same CDR3 also results from other DNA sequences found in this sample. The chain combines TRBV5-1 with TRBJ2-1; TRBD1 is a possible D gene (6 bases). The germline CDR1 and CDR2 sequences are SGHRS and YFSETQ. The ends were cut back, 4 bases at V and 0 bases at J, with 11 bases in the middle. This CDR3 is 15 amino acids long. The CDR3: CASSPDRSSYNEQFF. The DNA for the CDR3 is TGCGCCAGCAGCCCTGACAGGAGCTCCTACAATGAGCAGTTCTTC.

The V gene is TRBV27, the J gene TRBJ1-5, with 10 bases identical to TRBD1. V dropped 5 bases and J dropped 6; count of bases not matched to a gene: 4. CDR1 is MNHEY and CDR2 is SMNVEV in the germline V gene (reference sequence). The CDR3 has 14 amino acids. CDR3 bases: TGTGCCAGCAGTAGGGACAGGGGATCTCAGCCCCAGCATTTT. Translated: CASSRDRGSQPQHF.

The chain links TRBV5-1 to TRBJ2-7, with TRBD1 matching 8 bases. The CDR3 loop spans 17 amino acids. Germline-derived CDR1 and CDR2 are SGHRS and YFSETQ. The V and J ends lost 4 bases and 6 bases, in that order; junction bases with no gene match: 18. The CDR3 sequence is CASSPRTGLLRGIEQYF. The CDR3 DNA sequence: TGCGCCAGCAGCCCCCGGACAGGGCTTCTTAGGGGGATCGAGCAGTACTTC. The full variable domain, in which reference TRBV5-1 and TRBJ2-7 provide the parts outside the CDR3, is KAGVTQTPRYLIKTRGQQVTLSCSPISGHRSVSWYQQTPGQGLQFLFEYFSETQRNKGNFPGRFSGRQFSNSRSEMNVSTLELGDSALYLCASSPRTGLLRGIEQYFGPGTRLTVT.

The V call is TRBV10-2, the J call TRBJ1-4; D unresolved. V gave up 7 bases and J gave up 2 bases, with 11 bases separating them. The CDR3 runs to 14 residues. Germline assignment: CDR1 WSHSY and CDR2 SAAADI. The CDR3 loop is CASKQLGTNEKLFF. The CDR3, as DNA: TGCGCCAGCAAGCAACTGGGGACTAATGAAAAACTGTTTTTT.

The rearrangement links TRBV5-1 to TRBJ2-2; TRBD1 or TRBD2 may be the D gene (5 bases each). Germline CDR1 reads SGHRS; CDR2 reads YFSETQ. CDR3 length: 14 amino acids. The V and J ends lost 4 bases and 6 bases respectively, with 13 bases between them. The CDR3 DNA reads TGCGCCAGCAGCAACGGGACGGTCGCCGGGGAGCTGTTTTTT. Translating it yields CASSNGTVAGELFF. The variable domain in full, completed from reference TRBV5-1 and TRBJ2-2, reads KAGVTQTPRYLIKTRGQQVTLSCSPISGHRSVSWYQQTPGQGLQFLFEYFSETQRNKGNFPGRFSGRQFSNSRSEMNVSTLELGDSALYLCASSNGTVAGELFFGEGSRLTVL.

The chain employs TRBV4-1 and TRBJ2-3; D perhaps matches TRBD1 (5 bases). Germline CDR1 reads MGHRA; CDR2 reads YSYEKL. The CDR3 contains 16 residues. The V end lost 0 bases, the J end lost 5 bases, and 15 bases lay between the germline ends. This CDR3 reads CASSQEVLAGKDTQYF. The DNA of the CDR3 is TGCGCCAGCAGCCAAGAGGTTTTGGCAGGGAAAGATACGCAGTATTTT.

The rearrangement links TRBV19 to TRBJ2-1; maybe TRBD2 (6 bases). From germline, CDR1 is LNHDA and CDR2 SQIVND (reference sequence). The CDR3 is 14 amino acids. The V end lost 7 bases, the J end lost 1 base, and 11 bases lay between the germline ends. Written as DNA, the CDR3 is TGTGCCAGTAATCGCGGGAAGTCCTACAATGAGCAGTTCTTC. This translates into CASNRGKSYNEQFF.

In nucleotides, the CDR3 is TGTGCCAGCAGCGGCCAGGGCGGCCACGTCGGCAATCAGCCCCAGCATTTT. This sequence encodes CASSGQGGHVGNQPQHF. V gene TRBV2 combines with J gene TRBJ1-5; D might be TRBD1 (5 bases). The V gene's germline CDR1 is SNHLY and CDR2 FYNNEI. The CDR3 runs 17 residues. Trimming stripped 6 bases from V and 2 bases from J, with 20 bases between.

The chain employs TRBV13 and TRBJ2-1, with 11 positions matching TRBD2. The germline CDR1 and CDR2 sequences are PRHDT and FYEKMQ (reference sequence). CDR3 length: 17 amino acids. J lost 0 bases, V lost 5 bases, and 6 bases had no gene match. CDR3 amino acids: CASSRLAGKSSYNEQFF. The CDR3 coding sequence is TGTGCCAGCAGCCGACTAGCGGGAAAGAGCTCCTACAATGAGCAGTTCTTC. Supplemented by reference TRBV13 and TRBJ2-1, the full variable domain reads AAGVIQSPRHLIKEKRETATLKCYPIPRHDTVYWYQQGPGQDPQFLISFYEKMQSDKGSIPDRFSAQQFSDYHSELNMSSLELGDSALYFCASSRLAGKSSYNEQFFGPGTRLTVL.

V gene TRBV28 combines with J gene TRBJ1-3; D not certain. Deletions cut 6 bases from V and 0 bases from J, with 9 bases between. The CDR3 extends over 14 amino acids. Germline CDR1 and CDR2: MDHEN and SYDVKM. As DNA, the CDR3 is TGTGCCAGCAGGATTCCCGGCTCTGGAAACACCATATATTTT. Translated, it gives CASRIPGSGNTIYF.

This chain connects TRBV7-7 to TRBJ2-5; 10 bases agree with TRBD2. Germline trimming cut 3 bases from V and 5 bases from J; bases unmatched to any gene: 9. CDR1 SSHAT and CDR2 FNYEAQ come from the germline V gene (reference sequence). This CDR3 spans 16 amino acids. CDR3 sequence reads: CASSLNLAGVGETQYF. As DNA, the CDR3 is TGTGCCAGCAGCTTGAACCTAGCGGGAGTGGGCGAGACCCAGTACTTC.

About this clone: The same CDR3 also results from other DNA sequences found in this sample. The chain joins TRBV5-1 to TRBJ1-1; D may be TRBD1 (6 bases). The CDR3 covers 14 residues. Germline CDR1 reads SGHRS; CDR2 reads YFSETQ. V was clipped by 0 bases and J by 3 bases, with 9 bases between them. The CDR3 loop is CASSLAPGDTEAFF. The CDR3 coding sequence is TGCGCCAGCAGCTTGGCCCCAGGGGACACTGAAGCTTTCTTT.

The chain couples TRBV7-9 to TRBJ1-3; D perhaps matches TRBD1 (5 bases). This CDR3 region has 15 residues. Germline CDR1 reads SEHNR; CDR2 reads FQNEAQ (reference sequence). The germline V and J ends were trimmed by 5 bases and 0 bases, with 11 bases remaining between them. The CDR3 bases are TGTGCCAGCAGCAAGGGACTCGACTCTGGAAACACCATATATTTT. It specifies CASSKGLDSGNTIYF. Combining the CDR3 with reference TRBV7-9 and TRBJ1-3 gives the whole variable domain DTGVSQNPRHKITKRGQNVTFRCDPISEHNRLYWYRQTLGQGPEFLTYFQNEAQLEKSRLLSDRFSAERPKGSFSTLEIQRTEQGDSAMYLCASSKGLDSGNTIYFGEGSWLTVV.

The V gene is TRBV2, the J gene TRBJ1-2; D is unresolved. Trimming cost V 2 bases and J 4 bases, with 8 bases left between them. CDR1 is SNHLY and CDR2 is FYNNEI in the germline V gene. The CDR3 is 13 residues long. This chain's CDR3 is CASSESPGYGYTF. CDR3 nucleotide sequence: TGTGCCAGCAGTGAATCCCCGGGCTATGGCTACACCTTC. Full variable domain (outside the CDR3, taken from reference TRBV2 and TRBJ1-2): EPEVTQTPSHQVTQMGQEVILRCVPISNHLYFYWYRQILGQKVEFLVSFYNNEISEKSEIFDDQFSVERPDGSNFTLKIRSTKLEDSAMYFCASSESPGYGYTFGSGTRLTVV.

This chain links TRBV20-1 with TRBJ1-1, with D unresolved. Germline CDR1 reads DFQATT; CDR2 reads SNEGSKA (reference sequence). V was trimmed by 4 bases and J by 0 bases, leaving 3 bases between them. The CDR3 totals 11 residues. CDR3 nucleotides: TGCAGTGCTATGGTGAACACTGAAGCTTTCTTT. Its protein is CSAMVNTEAFF.

V gene TRBV11-2 combines with J gene TRBJ2-1; 7 bases align to TRBD2. Looked up from germline, CDR1 is SGHAT and CDR2 is FQNNGV. The V and J ends lost 3 bases and 5 bases, in that order; junction bases with no gene match: 13. The CDR3 is 17 residues long. The CDR3, as DNA: TGTGCCAGCAGCTTGGGACTAAAGCAGAGGAGGGACAATGAGCAGTTCTTC. This codes for CASSLGLKQRRDNEQFF.

The chain links TRBV6-1 to TRBJ1-5; 8 bases are a match to TRBD1. V gave up 5 bases and J gave up 4 bases; unmatched junction bases: 4. The CDR3 length is 14 residues. Germline values: CDR1 MNHNS, CDR2 SASEGT. CDR3 DNA sequence: TGTGCCAGCAGTTCGACAGGGGTTAATCAGCCCCAGCATTTT. Translating it yields CASSSTGVNQPQHF.

The CDR3 nucleotides read TGTGCCAGCATCCCCAGCGGGAGTCGCAGTGAGCAGTTCTTC. Translated: CASIPSGSRSEQFF. The chain employs TRBV28 and TRBJ2-1; the match to TRBD2 covers 8 bases. There are 14 residues in the CDR3. The germline V gene encodes CDR1 MDHEN and CDR2 SYDVKM. V gave up 7 bases and J gave up 9 bases; unmatched junction bases: 11.